What follows are 25 T cell receptor beta chains derived from one specimen sequenced in a study of T cell responses to AZD1222 COVID-19 vaccine. Clones were sequenced by immunoSEQ multiplex PCR, and TCRdb holds only the in-frame ones, with some missing. The repertoire holds some 80,000 clones, 88% seen once, with about a tenth in the top ten. The input for sequencing was peripheral blood, taken 28 days after the second dose of the MenACWY control vaccine. The receptors originated from an adult who received the MenACWY meningococcal vaccine as a control.

The CDR3 loop is CATSAPGYNEQFF. The CDR3 coding sequence is TGTGCCACCAGCGCCCCGGGGTACAATGAGCAGTTCTTC. The V and J genes are TRBV24-1 and TRBJ2-1; TRBD2 is a possible D gene (5 bases). The V gene lost 7 bases and the J gene lost 4 bases, with 10 bases spanning the gap. Germline V lookup: CDR1 KGHDR, CDR2 SFDVKD. This CDR3 spans 13 amino acids.

This chain joins TRBV29-1 and TRBJ1-5, with D possibly TRBD1 on 5 matching bases. The CDR3 covers 13 residues. Looked up from germline, CDR1 is SQVTM and CDR2 is ANQGSEA. Trimming cost V 6 bases and J 5 bases, with 14 bases left between them. CDR3 in amino acids: CSVQAGGDQPQHF. Written as DNA, the CDR3 is TGCAGCGTCCAGGCGGGGGGGGATCAGCCCCAGCATTTT.

V gene TRBV15 combines with J gene TRBJ2-3; 8 nucleotides align to TRBD2. The CDR3 length is 15 residues. J lost 1 base, V lost 11 bases, and 11 bases had no gene match. CDR1 is LNHNV and CDR2 is YYDKDF in the germline V gene (reference sequence). The CDR3 region is CAVGIKRGRTDTQYF. CDR3 coding DNA: TGTGCCGTTGGGATTAAGCGGGGGCGCACAGATACGCAGTATTTT.

The rearrangement links TRBV4-1 to TRBJ2-2; 13 bases map to TRBD2. The CDR3 has 17 amino acids. V dropped 4 bases and J dropped 5; count of bases not matched to a gene: 7. Germline lookup yields CDR1 MGHRA and CDR2 YSYEKL. CDR3 region: CASSPRTSGSETGELFF. The CDR3 region has the DNA TGCGCCAGCAGCCCGCGGACTAGCGGGAGCGAGACCGGGGAGCTGTTTTTT.

The rearrangement uses TRBV19 and TRBJ1-4, with D unresolved. CDR1 is LNHDA and CDR2 is SQIVND in the germline V gene (reference sequence). The CDR3 consists of 11 residues. The germline V and J ends were trimmed by 5 bases and 8 bases, with 6 bases remaining between them. CDR3 region: CASSVGEKLFF. CDR3 bases: TGTGCCAGTAGTGTGGGAGAAAAACTGTTTTTT.

The chain links TRBV5-4 to TRBJ2-1; 15 bases are a match to TRBD2. Germline V gene lookup returns CDR1 SGHNT and CDR2 YYREEE (reference sequence). The CDR3 contains 16 residues. V trimming: 4 bases; J trimming: 8 bases; junction bases outside the gene matches: 7. CDR3 in DNA: TGTGCCAGCAGCCGGACTAGCGGGGGGGCCATTGATGAGCAGTTCTTC. As protein: CASSRTSGGAIDEQFF.

This clone turned up a few times. The CDR3 sequence is CASSSGQRYTF. CDR3 coding DNA: TGTGCCAGCAGTTCGGGACAGCGCTACACCTTC. J is TRBJ1-2 and V is TRBV27, with 7 bases identical to TRBD1. CDR1 and CDR2 (germline): MNHEY, SMNVEV (reference sequence). V lost 4 bases and J lost 9; bases outside the gene matches: 2. There are 11 residues in the CDR3.

The chain has TRBV7-8 and TRBJ2-3; D tentatively reads TRBD1 or TRBD2 (5 bases each). The CDR3 length is 16 residues. The V and J ends lost 5 bases and 0 bases respectively, with 15 bases between them. Germline lookup yields CDR1 SGHVS and CDR2 FQNEAQ. The CDR3 spells CASSPGTGLSTDTQYF. The CDR3 DNA is TGTGCCAGCAGCCCCGGTACGGGGCTCAGCACAGATACGCAGTATTTT. Combining the CDR3 with reference TRBV7-8 and TRBJ2-3 gives the whole variable domain GAGVSQSPRYKVAKRGQDVALRCDPISGHVSLFWYQQALGQGPEFLTYFQNEAQLDKSGLPSDRFFAERPEGSVSTLKIQRTQQEDSAVYLCASSPGTGLSTDTQYFGPGTRLTVL.

The chain joins TRBV7-9 to TRBJ1-5, with 7 bases fitting TRBD1. The germline V gene has CDR1 SEHNR and CDR2 FQNEAQ (reference sequence). The junction had 2 bases not matched to a gene; V was cut back by 4 bases and J by 2 bases. CDR3 length: 14 residues. The CDR3 DNA reads TGTGCCAGCAGCTCTACAGGGGGCAATCAGCCCCAGCATTTT. Translating gives CASSSTGGNQPQHF.

This chain uses TRBV21-1 with TRBJ1-1. TRBV21-1 counts as a pseudogene. CDR3 length equals 14 residues. The CDR3 loop is CASSHFRENTEAFF. CDR3 DNA sequence: TGTGCCAGCAGCCATTTCCGGGAGAACACTGAAGCTTTCTTT.

The gene calls are TRBV10-3 and TRBJ2-3, with a tentative D call TRBD2 (6 bases). In germline, CDR1 is ENHRY, CDR2 SYGVKD. Trimming took 3 bases from V and 2 from J, leaving 15 bases between them. The CDR3 runs 16 residues. CDR3 sequence: CAISDGGGAYTDTQYF. CDR3 in DNA: TGTGCCATCAGTGACGGCGGCGGGGCCTACACAGATACGCAGTATTTT.

The chain couples TRBV5-1 to TRBJ2-1; D might be TRBD2 (6 bases). The CDR3 is 13 residues long. Trimming cost V 5 bases and J 4 bases, with 10 bases left between them. Per germline, CDR1 SGHRS and CDR2 YFSETQ. The CDR3, as DNA: TGCGCCAGCAGGCTAGCGAGTTACAATGAGCAGTTCTTC. Translation: CASRLASYNEQFF. The full variable domain, its missing parts supplied by reference TRBV5-1 and TRBJ2-1, is KAGVTQTPRYLIKTRGQQVTLSCSPISGHRSVSWYQQTPGQGLQFLFEYFSETQRNKGNFPGRFSGRQFSNSRSEMNVSTLELGDSALYLCASRLASYNEQFFGPGTRLTVL.

The genes are TRBV7-9 and TRBJ1-6; unclear D gene. Trimming stripped 5 bases from V and 0 bases from J, with 11 bases between. This CDR3 spans 16 amino acids. Germline CDR1 and CDR2: SEHNR and FQNEAQ (reference sequence). As DNA, the CDR3 is TGTGCCAGCAGCGCGGCATACGACTCCTATAATTCACCCCTCCACTTT. Translated: CASSAAYDSYNSPLHF.

This chain links TRBV2 with TRBJ1-3, with TRBD1 as a possible D gene (5 bases). Germline V gene data show CDR1 as SNHLY and CDR2 as FYNNEI. V lost 6 bases and J lost 0, with 12 bases in between. The CDR3 extends over 15 amino acids. As DNA, the CDR3 is TGTGCCAGCAGGAGGGGAGTCAACTCTGGAAACACCATATATTTT. Translated: CASRRGVNSGNTIYF. Supplemented by reference TRBV2 and TRBJ1-3, the full variable domain reads EPEVTQTPSHQVTQMGQEVILRCVPISNHLYFYWYRQILGQKVEFLVSFYNNEISEKSEIFDDQFSVERPDGSNFTLKIRSTKLEDSAMYFCASRRGVNSGNTIYFGEGSWLTVV.

The chain carries TRBV9 and TRBJ1-2, with D maybe TRBD1 (6 bases). The CDR3 covers 14 residues. The V and J ends lost 6 bases and 3 bases respectively, with 15 bases between them. The V gene's germline CDR1 is SGDLS and CDR2 YYNGEE. CDR3 loop: CASMGTGRDYGYTF. Written as DNA, the CDR3 is TGTGCCAGCATGGGCACAGGGCGCGACTATGGCTACACCTTC.

The rearrangement uses TRBV7-9 and TRBJ2-1, with 8 positions matching TRBD2. V dropped 3 bases and J dropped 1; count of bases not matched to a gene: 11. The CDR3 runs 18 residues. From germline, CDR1 is SEHNR and CDR2 FQNEAQ (reference sequence). CDR3 sequence (DNA): TGTGCCAGCAGCTTGATGGTAGCGGGGCACCTGTCCTACAATGAGCAGTTCTTC. This codes for CASSLMVAGHLSYNEQFF.

V is TRBV29-1 and J is TRBJ2-5; no reliable D call. The CDR3 runs to 11 residues. Deletions cut 5 bases from V and 1 base from J, with 5 bases between. CDR1 is SQVTM and CDR2 is ANQGSEA in the germline V gene. The CDR3 bases are TGCAGCGTTTCCTTCCAAGAGACCCAGTACTTC. Encoded protein: CSVSFQETQYF.

The rearrangement joins TRBV13 to TRBJ1-5; TRBD1 matches 10 bases. Losses at the gene ends were 5 bases for V and 7 bases for J; bases not matched to a gene: 8. CDR1 is PRHDT, CDR2 FYEKMQ, per germline (reference sequence). The CDR3 is made up of 15 amino acids. CDR3 DNA: TGTGCCAGCAGCCAATCGGGGACAGGGGTCCAGCCCCAGCATTTT. Translating gives CASSQSGTGVQPQHF.

The rearrangement uses TRBV19 and TRBJ2-7; 7 nucleotides line up with TRBD1. The junction had 8 bases not matched to a gene; V was cut back by 9 bases and J by 3 bases. There are 13 residues in the CDR3. Germline V CDR1 and CDR2: LNHDA, SQIVND (reference sequence). The chain's CDR3 is CASRPGQNYEQYF. For the CDR3, the DNA is TGTGCCAGCAGACCGGGACAGAACTACGAGCAGTACTTC.

The chain combines TRBV28 with TRBJ1-1; D uncertain. V was clipped by 7 bases and J by 1 base, with 4 bases between them. This CDR3 is 11 amino acids long. Germline V gene data show CDR1 as MDHEN and CDR2 as SYDVKM. The CDR3 protein is CASTRNTEAFF. The CDR3 DNA follows: TGTGCCAGCACGAGGAACACTGAAGCTTTCTTT.

V usage is TRBV25-1 and J usage is TRBJ2-7; 9 bases are a match to TRBD1. The CDR3 has 14 amino acids. The V segment lost 2 bases and the J segment 6 bases; nucleotides outside the gene matches: 5. Germline V gives CDR1 MGHDK, CDR2 SYGVNS. The CDR3 sequence is CASSENRGLGEQYF. Written as DNA, the CDR3 is TGTGCCAGCAGTGAAAACAGGGGGCTTGGCGAGCAGTACTTC.

This chain links TRBV24-1 with TRBJ2-7, with 7 positions matching TRBD1. With V trimmed by 7 bases and J by 7 bases, 9 bases remained unmatched. CDR1 and CDR2 (germline): KGHDR, SFDVKD. This CDR3 spans 13 amino acids. The CDR3 here is CATSLTGSEEQYF. The CDR3 DNA reads TGTGCCACCAGCCTGACAGGGTCGGAAGAGCAGTACTTC.

The chain has TRBV11-3 and TRBJ1-1; no firm D call. Looked up from germline, CDR1 is SGHNT and CDR2 is YENEEA. The ends were cut back, 5 bases at V and 1 base at J, with 8 bases in the middle. This CDR3 has 13 amino acids. The CDR3 bases are TGTGCCAGCAGCACCCCGGGGAACACTGAAGCTTTCTTT. This sequence encodes CASSTPGNTEAFF.

This clone was found a few times. V gene TRBV28 combines with J gene TRBJ1-6, with TRBD1 as a possible D gene (5 bases). The CDR3 sequence is 18 residues long. The V gene's germline CDR1 is MDHEN and CDR2 SYDVKM. V lost 3 bases, J lost 4 bases, and 19 bases lay in between. In nucleotides, the CDR3 is TGTGCCAGCAGTTTGGAGGCAGGGTCCCGATCTTATAATTCACCCCTCCACTTT. It encodes CASSLEAGSRSYNSPLHF.

The chain combines TRBV15 with TRBJ2-1; 9 bases map to TRBD2. The CDR3 has 16 amino acids. V shed 8 bases and J 5 bases; nucleotides not matched to a gene: 13. CDR1 is LNHNV, CDR2 YYDKDF, per germline (reference sequence). Written as DNA, the CDR3 is TGTGCCACCTCGTTATTTGGCGGGGGGGCGAACAATGAGCAGTTCTTC. Protein: CATSLFGGGANNEQFF. Variable domain in full (rest from reference TRBV15 and TRBJ2-1): DAMVIQNPRYQVTQFGKPVTLSCSQTLNHNVMYWYQQKSSQAPKLLFHYYDKDFNNEADTPDNFQSRRPNTSFCFLDIRSPGLGDTAMYLCATSLFGGGANNEQFFGPGTRLTVL.